The 3 T cell receptor beta chains reported below all come from one sample, sequenced in a study of cytomegalovirus exposure and HLA in healthy donors. The PCR made use of 60 Vbeta and 13 Jbeta primers. The data were produced by immunoSEQ multiplex PCR, yet TCRdb's version contains in-frame clones alone and is incomplete. The sample yields 230,000 or so clones, around 90% seen once. Sequencing was performed on PBMCs. The receptors shown here come from a girl aged 2-10 years in good health and CMV-seronegative.

This clone was recorded only once. V is TRBV6-1 and J is TRBJ1-3; D uncertain. CDR3 length: 14 residues. CDR1 is MNHNS, CDR2 SASEGT, per germline. Trimming removed 3 bases from V and 0 bases from J, with 6 bases in between. In nucleotides, the CDR3 is TGTGCCAGCAGTGACTACCTCTCTGGAAACACCATATATTTT. This encodes CASSDYLSGNTIYF.

The J gene is TRBJ1-2, the V gene TRBV6-5; TRBD1 agrees at 8 bases. Trimming took 5 bases from V and 3 from J; bases not matched to a gene: 8. The germline V gene has CDR1 MNHEY and CDR2 SVGAGI. The CDR3 consists of 15 residues. CDR3 sequence reads: CASSPGTGRHYGYTF. The CDR3 DNA reads TGTGCCAGCAGTCCCGGGACAGGTCGCCACTATGGCTACACCTTC.

The rearrangement joins TRBV27 to TRBJ2-2; TRBD2 is a possible D gene (6 bases). Trimming pared 6 bases from V and 0 bases from J, leaving 14 bases between. The CDR3 runs 16 residues. CDR1 MNHEY and CDR2 SMNVEV come from the germline V gene (reference sequence). Here the CDR3 reads CASRAGSGSNTGELFF. The CDR3 bases are TGTGCCAGCAGGGCGGGTAGCGGATCGAACACCGGGGAGCTGTTTTTT.